These 27 T cell receptor beta chains came from one sample sequenced in a study of human T cells and chemical hapten exposure. Time point indicated: healthy volunteer bleed at 2 weeks. Total RNA was isolated from unfractionated whole blood. TCRdb ran MiXCR on the RACE reads and lists one entry per CDR3 protein. The profile shows 130,000 or so distinct CDR3 sequences, roughly 9.5% of them singletons. The sequenced material came from whole blood. These receptors were collected from a male donor in good health. Some clones in this sample may be carry-over from other donors' samples.

The chain employs TRBV6-5 and TRBJ2-1, with TRBD2 matching 12 bases. V gave up 4 bases and J gave up 4 bases; unmatched junction bases: 5. CDR1 is MNHEY and CDR2 is SVGAGI in the germline V gene. This CDR3 contains 16 residues. The CDR3 protein is CASSSLLAGGYNEQFF. The CDR3 DNA follows: TGTGCCAGCAGTTCACTACTAGCGGGAGGTTACAATGAGCAGTTCTTC.

This clonotype has more than one count but fewer than ten. This sequence joins TRBV27 and TRBJ2-7, with a weak D call TRBD1 (6 bases). CDR1 MNHEY and CDR2 SMNVEV come from the germline V gene (reference sequence). This CDR3 has 14 residues. V dropped 5 bases and J dropped 0 bases, with 11 bases sitting between them. CDR3 protein: CASSPGTHSYEQYF. The CDR3 DNA reads TGTGCCAGCAGTCCCGGGACACACTCCTACGAGCAGTACTTC.

The genes are TRBV19 and TRBJ2-3, with 10 bases identical to TRBD2. Germline V gene lookup returns CDR1 LNHDA and CDR2 SQIVND (reference sequence). This CDR3 comprises 14 residues. The trim removed 5 bases at V and 5 bases at J, leaving 4 bases unmatched. Here the CDR3 DNA reads TGTGCCAGTAGTCCTAGCGGGAGACGAGATACGCAGTATTTT. This codes for CASSPSGRRDTQYF.

This clonotype was observed many times. This sequence joins TRBV20-1 and TRBJ2-3, with 11 bases identical to TRBD2. V dropped 6 bases and J dropped 2; count of bases not matched to a gene: 7. The CDR3 runs 15 residues. The germline V gene has CDR1 DFQATT and CDR2 SNEGSKA (reference sequence). The CDR3 is CSAHILAGDTDTQYF. The CDR3 nucleotides read TGCAGTGCCCACATACTAGCGGGGGACACAGATACGCAGTATTTT.

Many counts were recorded for this clonotype. This rearrangement joins TRBV20-1 to TRBJ1-1; D ambiguous. This CDR3 spans 13 amino acids. The germline V gene encodes CDR1 DFQATT and CDR2 SNEGSKA (reference sequence). The V end lost 1 base, the J end lost 0 bases, and 6 bases lay between the germline ends. CDR3 protein: CSARATLNTEAFF. CDR3 sequence (DNA): TGCAGTGCTAGAGCCACTTTGAACACTGAAGCTTTCTTT.

The chain carries TRBV28 and TRBJ1-2, with 9 bases identical to TRBD1. The CDR3 covers 13 residues. Germline V gives CDR1 MDHEN, CDR2 SYDVKM. Trimming removed 3 bases from V and 6 bases from J; junction bases left unmatched: 2. The CDR3 reads CASSFRTGDGYTF. The CDR3 nucleotides read TGTGCCAGCAGTTTTCGGACAGGGGATGGCTACACCTTC.

This chain uses TRBV5-6 with TRBJ1-1; D gene uncertain. Trimming removed 3 bases from V and 4 bases from J, with 10 bases in between. CDR1 is SGHDT, CDR2 YYEEEE, per germline. The CDR3 extends over 13 amino acids. As DNA, the CDR3 is TGTGCCAGCAGCTGGGATTCTAGCACTGAAGCTTTCTTT. This encodes CASSWDSSTEAFF.

This clonotype was seen many times. The rearrangement links TRBV12-3 or TRBV12-4 to TRBJ2-7; 11 bases align to TRBD1. The CDR3 is 16 residues long. J was trimmed by 6 bases and V by 6 bases; bases with no gene match: 13. The CDR3: CASSFIRTGGWGEQYF. The DNA of the CDR3 is TGTGCCAGCAGCTTTATCCGGACAGGGGGCTGGGGCGAGCAGTACTTC.

This clonotype was counted a few times. The rearrangement joins TRBV7-2 to TRBJ1-2; D gene ambiguous. The CDR3 loop spans 14 amino acids. Per the germline V gene, CDR1 is SGHTA and CDR2 is FQGNSA. V lost 2 bases, J lost 0 bases, and 7 bases lay in between. CDR3 region: CASSLTGSNYGYTF. The CDR3 DNA follows: TGTGCCAGCAGCTTAACGGGTTCTAACTATGGCTACACCTTC.

V is TRBV27 and J is TRBJ1-5; TRBD1 aligns across 8 bases. The CDR3 is 14 residues long. The ends lost 4 bases at V and 6 bases at J; junction bases unmatched: 5. Looked up from germline, CDR1 is MNHEY and CDR2 is SMNVEV (reference sequence). The CDR3 sequence is CASSSTGAGQPQHF. The CDR3 DNA is TGTGCCAGCAGTTCGACAGGGGCGGGTCAGCCCCAGCATTTT.

This clonotype has a handful of counts. V and J are TRBV12-3 or TRBV12-4 and TRBJ1-1, with D hard to call. The CDR3 runs to 13 residues. Trimming removed 6 bases at V and 3 bases at J, with 11 bases between. The CDR3 nucleotides read TGTGCCAGCAGAGGCCCACCCGACACTGAAGCTTTCTTT. Encoded protein: CASRGPPDTEAFF.

In this sample, this clonotype turned up a few times. The V and J genes are TRBV19 and TRBJ2-2, with 7 bases that match TRBD2. Trimming removed 3 bases from V and 5 bases from J; junction bases left unmatched: 6. CDR3 length: 15 amino acids. Looked up from germline, CDR1 is LNHDA and CDR2 is SQIVND (reference sequence). CDR3 coding DNA: TGTGCCAGTAGTATGTTTCAGGGAGGGACCGGGGAGCTGTTTTTT. Residues: CASSMFQGGTGELFF.

This clonotype was observed a handful of times. V usage is TRBV9 and J usage is TRBJ2-7; 12 nucleotides line up with TRBD2. Germline V gene sequence: CDR1 SGDLS, CDR2 YYNGEE. This CDR3 is built from 14 residues. Trimming at V came to 0 bases and at J to 5 bases, leaving 0 bases not matched to a gene. CDR3: CASSVGLAGDEQYF. For the CDR3, the DNA is TGTGCCAGCAGCGTAGGACTAGCGGGAGACGAGCAGTACTTC. Full variable domain (outside the CDR3, taken from reference TRBV9 and TRBJ2-7): DSGVTQTPKHLITATGQRVTLRCSPRSGDLSVYWYQQSLDQGLQFLIQYYNGEERAKGNILERFSAQQFPDLHSELNLSSLELGDSALYFCASSVGLAGDEQYFGPGTRLTVT.

The chain carries TRBV5-4 and TRBJ2-5; tentative D call: TRBD2 (6 bases). V lost 1 base and J lost 4, with 11 bases in between. The CDR3 is 14 amino acids. Germline CDR1 is SGHNT and CDR2 is YYREEE (reference sequence). DNA for the CDR3: TGTGCCAGCAGCTTGATAGGGGAGGCAGAGACCCAGTACTTC. Protein: CASSLIGEAETQYF.

This clonotype showed up just a few times. The chain employs TRBV20-1 and TRBJ2-5; no clear D gene. Trimming removed 6 bases from V and 1 base from J, with 9 bases in between. Germline V CDR1 and CDR2: DFQATT, SNEGSKA (reference sequence). The CDR3 spans 12 residues. In nucleotides, the CDR3 is TGCAGTGCCCGTCCCAGCCAAGAGACCCAGTACTTC. As protein: CSARPSQETQYF.

This clonotype was counted ten times or more. The CDR3 DNA is TGTGCCAGCTCACCACCTGGGGGGGCCGCCAATCAGCCCCAGCATTTT. This encodes CASSPPGGAANQPQHF. This chain links TRBV18 with TRBJ1-5; a possible D gene is TRBD1 (6 bases). The CDR3 has 16 residues. The germline gives CDR1 KGHSH, CDR2 LQKENI. V shed 0 bases and J shed 3 bases, with 12 bases lying between them.

The chain couples TRBV28 to TRBJ2-7, with D uncertain. The CDR3 covers 12 residues. The germline V gene encodes CDR1 MDHEN and CDR2 SYDVKM. Trimming shortened V by 3 bases and J by 4 bases, and 7 bases separated the two germline ends. In nucleotides, the CDR3 is TGTGCCAGCAGTTTGACCTTTTACGAGCAGTACTTC. Translation: CASSLTFYEQYF.

This clonotype was seen a handful of times. The V gene is TRBV9, the J gene TRBJ2-7, with D possibly matching TRBD1 (6 bases). Per germline, CDR1 SGDLS and CDR2 YYNGEE. The CDR3 is 14 residues long. Trimming pared 4 bases from V and 3 bases from J, leaving 14 bases between. The CDR3 DNA sequence: TGTGCCAGCAGCCCCCGGGACAACCACTACGAGCAGTACTTC. Translation: CASSPRDNHYEQYF.

The chain uses TRBV20-1 and TRBJ2-3; D is unresolved. Trimming removed 3 bases at V and 0 bases at J, with 13 bases between. This CDR3 has 15 amino acids. Germline V lookup: CDR1 DFQATT, CDR2 SNEGSKA (reference sequence). CDR3 sequence reads: CSASRPEVSTDTQYF. As DNA, the CDR3 is TGCAGTGCTAGTCGCCCAGAGGTCAGCACAGATACGCAGTATTTT.

The chain links TRBV5-4 to TRBJ2-6, with D perhaps assigned TRBD1 or TRBD2 (6 bases each). With 9 bases removed from V and 4 bases from J, the gap between germline ends came to 23 bases. The CDR3 is 17 residues long. Germline-derived CDR1 and CDR2 are SGHNT and YYREEE (reference sequence). The CDR3 sequence is CAIHRRVGGRGANVLTF. In DNA form, the CDR3 reads TGTGCCATTCATCGCCGCGTAGGGGGGCGAGGGGCCAACGTCCTGACTTTC.

In this sample, this clonotype turned up many times. The gene calls are TRBV6-2 or TRBV6-3 and TRBJ2-7; weak D call: TRBD2 (6 bases). The CDR3 is 12 residues long. The V and J ends lost 11 bases and 2 bases respectively, with 13 bases between them. Germline CDR1 reads MNHEY; CDR2 reads SVGEGT. The CDR3 protein is CAAGPGTYEQYF. CDR3 bases: TGTGCCGCGGGGCCAGGGACCTACGAGCAGTACTTC.

In its sample, this clonotype was seen a few times. The chain recombines TRBV10-3 with TRBJ2-7; the D gene could be TRBD1 or TRBD2 (5 bases each). The CDR3 is made up of 13 amino acids. With 9 bases removed from V and 3 bases from J, the gap between germline ends came to 15 bases. CDR1 is ENHRY and CDR2 is SYGVKD in the germline V gene. DNA for the CDR3: TGTGCCATGTCCAGAGGGGACGGCTACGAGCAGTACTTC. This codes for CAMSRGDGYEQYF.

This clonotype has a handful of counts. This chain connects TRBV4-3 to TRBJ1-2; D not certain. Deletions cut 6 bases from V and 3 bases from J, with 14 bases between. Germline V lookup: CDR1 LGHNA, CDR2 YSLEER. The CDR3 loop spans 14 amino acids. CDR3 in DNA: TGCGCCAGCAGTACGGAGGTCAGCTACTATGGCTACACCTTC. Its protein product is CASSTEVSYYGYTF.

This clonotype was detected ten times or more. Germline is not matched at one junction end, which may reflect a read error. CDR3 sequence: CASSQDRLGTGLSGELSF. DNA of the CDR3: TGCGCCAGCAGCCAAGATCGCCTTGGGACAGGGCTTTCCGGGGAGCTGTCTTTT. The chain couples TRBV4-1 to TRBJ2-2; 9 nucleotides align to TRBD1. The CDR3 extends over 18 amino acids. Germline CDR1 and CDR2: MGHRA and YSYEKL.

Ten or more counts support this clonotype. The chain has TRBV3-1 and TRBJ2-6, with TRBD1 as a possible D gene (6 bases). The germline CDR1 and CDR2 sequences are LGHDT and YNNKEL (reference sequence). V lost 0 bases and J lost 0, with 9 bases in between. The CDR3 spans 17 residues. CDR3 residues: CASSQDGTNSGANVLTF. CDR3 sequence (DNA): TGTGCCAGCAGCCAAGATGGGACAAACTCTGGGGCCAACGTCCTGACTTTC.

In its sample, this clonotype was seen many times. This chain uses TRBV11-2 with TRBJ2-1, with TRBD2 as a possible D gene (5 bases). Germline V gene sequence: CDR1 SGHAT, CDR2 FQNNGV. This CDR3 has 15 amino acids. V lost 5 bases, J lost 7 bases, and 18 bases lay in between. The CDR3 reads CASSPYSRTGNEQFF. The CDR3 region has the DNA TGTGCCAGCAGCCCCTACTCAAGGACGGGGAATGAGCAGTTCTTC.

In nucleotides, the CDR3 is TGTGCCAGCAGCGCGTCCGGGACAGCCAATGAAAAACTGTTTTTT. It is translated as CASSASGTANEKLFF. The J gene is TRBJ1-4, the V gene TRBV9, with 7 bases identical to TRBD1. The CDR3 is 15 amino acids. The V gene's germline CDR1 is SGDLS and CDR2 YYNGEE. Trimming removed 3 bases from V and 5 bases from J; junction bases left unmatched: 7.